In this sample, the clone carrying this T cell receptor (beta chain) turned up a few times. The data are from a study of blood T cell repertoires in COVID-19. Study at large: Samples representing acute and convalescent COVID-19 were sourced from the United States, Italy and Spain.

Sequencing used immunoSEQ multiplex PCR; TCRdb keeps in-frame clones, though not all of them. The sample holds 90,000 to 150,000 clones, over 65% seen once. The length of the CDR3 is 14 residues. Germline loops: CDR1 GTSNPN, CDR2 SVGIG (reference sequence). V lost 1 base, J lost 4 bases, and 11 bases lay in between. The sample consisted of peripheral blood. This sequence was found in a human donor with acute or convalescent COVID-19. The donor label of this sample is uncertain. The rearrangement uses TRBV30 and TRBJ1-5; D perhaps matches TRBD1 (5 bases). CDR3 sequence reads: CAWSDQGGNQPQHF. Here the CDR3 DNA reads TGTGCCTGGAGTGATCAGGGTGGAAATCAGCCCCAGCATTTT.